The clone carrying this TCR beta chain was detected only once. These data belong to a study of low-dose radiotherapy and immunotherapy resistance in tumors. Time point here: before trial treatment. TRAV- and TRBV-specific primers primed first-strand cDNA, covering alpha and beta chains. A roughly 19-cycle PCR with a constant-region primer and V-primer adapter amplified TCRs. TCRdb itself ran the reads through MiXCR, one entry per CDR3 protein. The sample shows fewer than 90,000 distinct CDR3 sequences, under 20% of them seen only once. V was clipped by 2 bases and J by 0 bases, with 6 bases between them. From germline, CDR1 is SGHRS and CDR2 YFSETQ. The CDR3 runs to 13 residues.

The sample in question was PBMCs, obtained before treatment. The gene calls are TRBV5-1 and TRBJ2-7, with unresolved D. The clonotype comes from a male donor with prostate cancer. CDR3 protein: CASSFESSYEQYF. Here the CDR3 DNA reads TGCGCCAGCAGCTTTGAGAGCTCCTACGAGCAGTACTTC.